Sequencing of this T cell receptor beta chain was carried out in a study of cytomegalovirus exposure and HLA in healthy donors. A multiplex PCR was run with 60 Vbeta primers and 13 Jbeta primers. Measured with immunoSEQ multiplex PCR; TCRdb has only the in-frame clones, and not every one. The sample yields 90,000 to 150,000 clones, roughly 15% seen once. V lost 5 bases, J lost 10 bases, and 9 bases lay in between. The germline CDR1 and CDR2 sequences are SEHNR and FQNEAQ (reference sequence). The CDR3 runs to 11 residues. The origin of this receptor is a woman between 18 and 30 years old in good health and CMV-seronegative. Sequenced input: PBMCs. The chain recombines TRBV7-9 with TRBJ2-1; TRBD2 might be the D (5 bases). Written as DNA, the CDR3 is TGTGCCAGCAGCCGGCAGCGGGAGCAGTTCTTC. Amino acids: CASSRQREQFF. The whole variable domain, filled in from reference TRBV7-9 and TRBJ2-1, reads DTGVSQNPRHKITKRGQNVTFRCDPISEHNRLYWYRQTLGQGPEFLTYFQNEAQLEKSRLLSDRFSAERPKGSFSTLEIQRTEQGDSAMYLCASSRQREQFFGPGTRLTVL.